The subject of this entry is one TCR beta chain. This record comes from a study of T-cell reconstitution after alpha-beta-depleted transplantation in children. Unique molecular identifiers were used in preparing the TCRbeta library. TCRdb ran MiXCR on the PCR reads and lists one entry per CDR3 protein. The sample records some 310,000 distinct CDR3 sequences, approximately 23% being singletons. Per germline, CDR1 SQVTM and CDR2 ANQGSEA. This CDR3 region has 13 residues. The ends were cut back, 5 bases at V and 4 bases at J, with 14 bases in the middle. The receptor comes from a male patient between 5 and 17 years old who had a stem cell transplant for acute lymphoblastic leukemia, so the T cells may come from the graft donor. The sample was PBMCs, mostly from graft donor cells, taken 180 days after TCRalphabeta/CD19-depleted stem cell transplant. V is TRBV29-1 and J is TRBJ1-2; D may be TRBD1 (6 bases). The CDR3 DNA reads as TGCAGCGTTCCGGACGGGGGCACCTATGGCTACACCTTC. It encodes CSVPDGGTYGYTF.